This TCR beta chain was documented in a study of OX40 agonist ivuxolimab in advanced cancers. Study summary: Of the patients, three showed partial responses, one with hepatocellular carcinoma and two with cutaneous melanoma. Regarding the study as a whole: Mean expanded clone counts were higher in CD8+ than CD4+ T cells.

This CDR3 region has 14 residues. Trimming left V 4 bases short and J 2 bases short, with 11 bases between. Germline CDR1 reads SGHKS; CDR2 reads YYEKEE (reference sequence). Here immunoSEQ multiplex PCR was the method, and the copy in TCRdb shows in-frame clones only, minus some. The data contain approximately 72,000 clones, around 90% of them singletons. Points on this clone: Its antigen is undetermined.

This chain uses TRBV5-5 with TRBJ2-3; D remains unclear. The receptor was derived from an adult with an advanced solid tumor such as melanoma, head and neck, liver or kidney cancer. The sample in question was CD4+ or CD8+ T cells sorted from blood, obtained in a trial of the OX40 agonist ivuxolimab. The CDR3 nucleotides are TGTGCCAGCAGCCCCGCGCAGCTCACAGATACGCAGTATTTT. It yields the protein CASSPAQLTDTQYF.